The source of this T cell receptor (beta chain) is a study of T cell repertoires in cytomegalovirus infection. Study-level information: Matching HLA type, along with CMV infection, was indicated by public TCR beta signatures.

The study, taken as a whole, reports: Dominating the ex vivo response were HLA-C-restricted CMV-specific TCR beta clonotypes. Summed public TCR beta family frequency identified CMV carriers bearing the relevant HLA.

V trimming: 5 bases; J trimming: 1 base; junction bases outside the gene matches: 4. The germline V gene encodes CDR1 SGHVS and CDR2 FQNEAQ. This CDR3 comprises 14 residues. Ten or more counts support this clonotype. Its antigen is unknown. TCRdb fed the reads into MiXCR, producing one record per CDR3 protein. The sample records 150,000 to 200,000 distinct CDR3 sequences, 28% being singletons. The source material was PBMCs. This rearrangement joins TRBV7-8 to TRBJ1-1; 7 bases are a match to TRBD1. The receptor was derived from a human donor in good health (CMV status not recorded). Some clones in this sample may be carry-over from other donors' samples. This chain's CDR3 is CASSPGTANTEAFF. CDR3 DNA sequence: TGTGCCAGCAGCCCTGGGACAGCGAACACTGAAGCTTTCTTT.